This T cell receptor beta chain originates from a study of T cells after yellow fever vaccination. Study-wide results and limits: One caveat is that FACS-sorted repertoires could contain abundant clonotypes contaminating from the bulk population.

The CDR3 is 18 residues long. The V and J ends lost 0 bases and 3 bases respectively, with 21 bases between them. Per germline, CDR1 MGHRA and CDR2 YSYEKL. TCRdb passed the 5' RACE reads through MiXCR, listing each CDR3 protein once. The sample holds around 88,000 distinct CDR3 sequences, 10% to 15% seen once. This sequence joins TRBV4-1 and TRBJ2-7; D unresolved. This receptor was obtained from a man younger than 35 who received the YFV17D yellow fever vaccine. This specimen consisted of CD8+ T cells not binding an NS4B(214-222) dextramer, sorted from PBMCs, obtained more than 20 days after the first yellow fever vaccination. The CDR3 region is CASSQEPGTSSGYYEQYF. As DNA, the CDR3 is TGCGCCAGCAGCCAAGAGCCAGGCACGAGCTCCGGGTACTACGAGCAGTACTTC.